Included here is one T cell receptor beta chain sequence, with context. A junction end diverges from the germline sequence, so it may reflect a read error. Both iRepertoire HTBI primers and Arm-PCR of CDR3 regions were used to build the TCR beta libraries. TCRdb re-derived calls from the multiplex PCR reads in MiXCR, one entry per CDR3 protein. The sample lists 700,000 or so distinct CDR3 sequences, around 30% occurring once. The CDR3 totals 15 residues. CDR1 is SGHRS and CDR2 is YFSETQ in the germline V gene. This sample was included in a study of regulatory T cells in long-lasting Graves disease. The time point here: persistent/refractory GD, antithyroid drugs over 5 years with positive TRAb. Generation of the TCR library employed RNA extracted from PBMCs.

The rearrangement uses TRBV5-1 and TRBJ1-5; D perhaps matches TRBD1 (5 bases). The source was peripheral blood mononuclear cells (PBMCs), collected when the disease was refractory, from a patient treated with antithyroid drugs. The TCR sequence derives from a female donor with Graves disease. CDR3 sequence reads: CASSLDGGRNQPQHF. DNA for the CDR3: TGTGCCAGCAGCTTAGATGGGGGTCGCAATCAGCCCCAGCATTTT.